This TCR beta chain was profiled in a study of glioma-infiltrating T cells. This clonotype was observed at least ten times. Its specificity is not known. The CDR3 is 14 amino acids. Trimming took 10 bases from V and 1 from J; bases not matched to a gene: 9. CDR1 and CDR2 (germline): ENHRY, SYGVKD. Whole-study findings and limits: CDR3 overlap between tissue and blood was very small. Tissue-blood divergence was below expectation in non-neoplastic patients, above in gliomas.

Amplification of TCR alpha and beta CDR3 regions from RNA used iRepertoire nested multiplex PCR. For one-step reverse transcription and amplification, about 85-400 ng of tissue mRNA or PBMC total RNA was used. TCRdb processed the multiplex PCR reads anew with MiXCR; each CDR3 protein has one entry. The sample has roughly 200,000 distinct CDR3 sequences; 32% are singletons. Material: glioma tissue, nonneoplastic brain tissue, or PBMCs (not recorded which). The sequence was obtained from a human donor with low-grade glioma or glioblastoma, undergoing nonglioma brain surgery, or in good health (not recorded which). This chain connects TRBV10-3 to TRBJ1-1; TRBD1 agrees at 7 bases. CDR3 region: CATQGPGANTEAFF. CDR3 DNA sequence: TGTGCCACACAGGGGCCAGGCGCGAACACTGAAGCTTTCTTT.